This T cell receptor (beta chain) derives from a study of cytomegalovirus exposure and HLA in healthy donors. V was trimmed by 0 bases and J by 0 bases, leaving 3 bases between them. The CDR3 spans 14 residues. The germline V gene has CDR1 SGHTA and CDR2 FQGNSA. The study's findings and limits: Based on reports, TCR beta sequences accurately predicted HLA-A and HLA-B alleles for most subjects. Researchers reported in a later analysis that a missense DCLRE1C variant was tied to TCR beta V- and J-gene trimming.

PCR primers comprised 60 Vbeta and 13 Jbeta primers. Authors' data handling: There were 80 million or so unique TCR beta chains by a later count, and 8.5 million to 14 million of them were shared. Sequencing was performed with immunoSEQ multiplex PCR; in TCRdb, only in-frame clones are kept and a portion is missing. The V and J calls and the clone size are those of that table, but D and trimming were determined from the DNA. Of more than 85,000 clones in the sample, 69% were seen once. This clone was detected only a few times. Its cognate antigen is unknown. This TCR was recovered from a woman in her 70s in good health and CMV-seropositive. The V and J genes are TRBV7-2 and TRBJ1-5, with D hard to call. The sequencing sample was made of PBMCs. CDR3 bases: TGTGCCAGCAGCTTAGCCGGTAGCAATCAGCCCCAGCATTTT. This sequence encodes CASSLAGSNQPQHF.